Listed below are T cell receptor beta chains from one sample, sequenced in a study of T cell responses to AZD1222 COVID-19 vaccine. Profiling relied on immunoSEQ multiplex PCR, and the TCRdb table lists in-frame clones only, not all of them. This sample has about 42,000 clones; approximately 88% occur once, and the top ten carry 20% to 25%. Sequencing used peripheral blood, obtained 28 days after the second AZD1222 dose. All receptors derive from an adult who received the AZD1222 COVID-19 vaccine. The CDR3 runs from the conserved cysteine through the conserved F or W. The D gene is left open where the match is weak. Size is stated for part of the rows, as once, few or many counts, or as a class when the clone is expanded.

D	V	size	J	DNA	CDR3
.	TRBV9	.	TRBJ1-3	TGTGCCAGCAGTAGGGACCTACGGGAAGGAAACACCATATATTTT	CASSRDLREGNTIYF
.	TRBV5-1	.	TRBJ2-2	TGCGCCAGCAGCACCGGGCAGGGCTACGGCACCGGGGAGCTGTTTTTT	CASSTGQGYGTGELFF
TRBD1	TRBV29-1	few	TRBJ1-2	TGCAGCGTTCAGACAGGGGGGGGAGATGGCTACACCTTC	CSVQTGGGDGYTF
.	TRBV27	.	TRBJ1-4	TGTGCCAGCAGTTTACGCCCCCCAGTAGGGGAGGACGGAAAACTGTTTTTT	CASSLRPPVGEDGKLFF
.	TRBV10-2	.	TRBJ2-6	TGCGCCAGCCATGGAAGAGGCTCTGGGGCCAACGTCCTGACTTTC	CASHGRGSGANVLTF
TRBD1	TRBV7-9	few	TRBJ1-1	TGTGCCAGCAGCCGGGACAGGGGGAACACTGAAGCTTTCTTT	CASSRDRGNTEAFF
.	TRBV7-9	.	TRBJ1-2	TGTGCCAGCAGCTCCGGGCCGAGTGACGGAGCTAACTATGGCTACACCTTC	CASSSGPSDGANYGYTF
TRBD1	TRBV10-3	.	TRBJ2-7	TGTGCCATCAGTGAAAGGGACAGGGCCACCTACGAGCAGTACTTC	CAISERDRATYEQYF
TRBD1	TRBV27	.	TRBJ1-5	TGTGCCAGCAGACCTTATTCGGGCCCGGGACAGGGGGCGGGTCAGCCCCAGCATTTT	CASRPYSGPGQGAGQPQHF
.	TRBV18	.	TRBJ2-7	TGTGCCAGCTCACGCCAGGGCGGGGCTCTACTCGAGCAGTACTTC	CASSRQGGALLEQYF
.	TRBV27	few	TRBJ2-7	TGTGCCAGCAGTTCAGGGGTATCCTACGAGCAGTACTTC	CASSSGVSYEQYF
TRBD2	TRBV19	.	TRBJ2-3	TGTGCCAGTAGTACGGGACTAGCGGCTAGCACAGATACGCAGTATTTT	CASSTGLAASTDTQYF
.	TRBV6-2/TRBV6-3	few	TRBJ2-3	TGTGCCAGCAGTTCCGGCCAGGGAGGAGATACGCAGTATTTT	CASSSGQGGDTQYF
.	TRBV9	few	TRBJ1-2	TGTGCCAGCACCTCAGGGGTATTCGACTATGGCTACACCTTC	CASTSGVFDYGYTF
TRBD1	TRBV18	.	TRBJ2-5	TGTGCCAGCTCACCAGAGTTGGACAGGGTGGAGACCCAGTACTTC	CASSPELDRVETQYF
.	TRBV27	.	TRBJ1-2	TGTGCCAGCAGTTTACGTCTGGGGGCCAATGGCTACACCTTC	CASSLRLGANGYTF
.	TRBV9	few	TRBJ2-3	TGTGCCAGCAGCGTAGTAGACAGCACAGATACGCAGTATTTT	CASSVVDSTDTQYF
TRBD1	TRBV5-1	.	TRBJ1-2	TGCGCCAGCAGCTCTTGGACAGGGATGGGCTACACCTTC	CASSSWTGMGYTF
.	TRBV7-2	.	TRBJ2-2	TGTGCCAGCACATCGTGGCGGGACCAACCGAACACCGGGGAGCTGTTTTTT	CASTSWRDQPNTGELFF
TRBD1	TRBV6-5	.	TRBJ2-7	TGTGCCAGCAGTTACCCAACGGGACAGGGGGCTAGGGAGCAGTACTTC	CASSYPTGQGAREQYF
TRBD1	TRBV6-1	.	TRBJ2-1	TGTGCCAGCAGTGTAAGGGGTGGAGACAGGGTCTACAATGAGCAGTTCTTC	CASSVRGGDRVYNEQFF
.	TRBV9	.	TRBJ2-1	TGTGCCAGCAGCTTCAGCGTCGGGGGTGAGCAGTTCTTC	CASSFSVGGEQFF
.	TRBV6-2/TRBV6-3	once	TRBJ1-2	TGTGCCAGCAGTTACGGTGGTCCGGGGGCGAGAGGCTACACCTTC	CASSYGGPGARGYTF
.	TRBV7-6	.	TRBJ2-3	TGTGCCAGCAGCTTAGTTCCCGCAGTTCTTAGCACAGATACGCAGTATTTT	CASSLVPAVLSTDTQYF
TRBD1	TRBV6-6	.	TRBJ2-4	TGTGCCAGCAGTAGGGACAGCCCCAAAAACATTCAGTACTTC	CASSRDSPKNIQYF
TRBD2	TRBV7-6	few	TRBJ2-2	TGTGCCAGCAGCCCTCGGACTAGCGGGGGGGCCGGGGAGCTGTTTTTT	CASSPRTSGGAGELFF